This is a list of T cell receptor beta chains from one sample in a study of T cell responses to AZD1222 COVID-19 vaccine. The data were produced by immunoSEQ multiplex PCR, yet TCRdb's version contains in-frame clones alone and is incomplete. This table has more than 65,000 clones, 80% to 90% appearing once. The source was peripheral blood, collected 28 days after the second AZD1222 dose. Receptors originate from an adult who received the AZD1222 COVID-19 vaccine. The CDR3 runs from the conserved cysteine through the conserved F or W. The D gene is left open where the match is weak. The size of a clone is reported for some rows only, either as once, few or many, or as a class for expanded clones.

J: TRBJ2-3; V: TRBV6-6; size: .; length: 14; D: TRBD1; CDR3: CASSLGQGTDTQYF; DNA: TGTGCCAGCAGCCTTGGACAGGGAACCGATACGCAGTATTTT
J: TRBJ2-7; V: TRBV5-1; size: .; length: 13; D: .; CDR3: CASSLGTAGKQYF; DNA: TGCGCCAGCAGCCTCGGGACAGCGGGGAAGCAGTACTTC
J: TRBJ2-7; V: TRBV3-1/TRBV3-2; size: .; length: 18; D: .; CDR3: CASSQGLQGLVDFYEQYF; DNA: TGTGCCAGCAGCCAAGGCTTGCAGGGTCTTGTGGATTTTTACGAGCAGTACTTC
J: TRBJ1-2; V: TRBV12-3/TRBV12-4; size: .; length: 13; D: .; CDR3: CASSSRGSYGYTF; DNA: TGTGCCAGCAGTTCCAGGGGAAGCTATGGCTACACCTTC
J: TRBJ2-1; V: TRBV7-3; size: .; length: 14; D: TRBD2; CDR3: CASSSVLAGGEQFF; DNA: TGTGCCAGCAGCTCGGTACTAGCGGGTGGGGAGCAGTTCTTC
J: TRBJ1-5; V: TRBV19; size: .; length: 14; D: .; CDR3: CASSDQGFNQPQHF; DNA: TGTGCCAGTAGTGATCAGGGGTTCAATCAGCCCCAGCATTTT
J: TRBJ1-3; V: TRBV9; size: few; length: 16; D: .; CDR3: CASSGYLGAVGNTIYF; DNA: TGTGCCAGCAGCGGTTATCTGGGGGCGGTTGGAAACACCATATATTTT
J: TRBJ1-1; V: TRBV30; size: once; length: 15; D: .; CDR3: CAWSWGASRDTEAFF; DNA: TGTGCCTGGAGTTGGGGGGCCAGTCGGGACACTGAAGCTTTCTTT
J: TRBJ1-2; V: TRBV9; size: .; length: 13; D: TRBD1; CDR3: CASSEETGLDHTF; DNA: TGTGCCAGCAGCGAGGAGACAGGGTTGGATCACACCTTC
J: TRBJ2-3; V: TRBV7-9; size: once; length: 15; D: TRBD1; CDR3: CASSLGTRGLDTQYF; DNA: TGTGCCAGCAGCTTAGGTACCAGGGGGTTAGATACGCAGTATTTT
J: TRBJ1-3; V: TRBV28; size: few; length: 15; D: .; CDR3: CASRGRSSLGNTIYF; DNA: TGTGCCAGCAGGGGCAGATCCTCTCTTGGAAACACCATATATTTT
J: TRBJ1-1; V: TRBV13; size: .; length: 16; D: .; CDR3: CASSEQRRGLNTEAFF; DNA: TGTGCCAGCAGCGAACAGAGGAGGGGCCTGAACACTGAAGCTTTCTTT
J: TRBJ1-2; V: TRBV29-1; size: .; length: 13; D: TRBD1; CDR3: CSADHRGSYGYTF; DNA: TGCAGCGCCGATCACAGGGGGTCCTATGGCTACACCTTC
J: TRBJ2-3; V: TRBV19; size: once; length: 16; D: TRBD2; CDR3: CASSPGLAGSTDTQYF; DNA: TGTGCCAGTAGTCCAGGACTAGCGGGGAGCACAGATACGCAGTATTTT
J: TRBJ2-5; V: TRBV7-9; size: .; length: 15; D: TRBD1; CDR3: CASSLRPTGVETQYF; DNA: TGTGCCAGCAGCCTGCGACCTACAGGGGTCGAGACCCAGTACTTC
J: TRBJ2-7; V: TRBV6-5; size: few; length: 12; D: .; CDR3: CASGTDTYEQYF; DNA: TGTGCCAGCGGAACAGATACCTACGAGCAGTACTTC
J: TRBJ2-7; V: TRBV12-3/TRBV12-4; size: .; length: 12; D: .; CDR3: CASSPGTYEQYF; DNA: TGTGCCAGCAGTCCTGGAACTTACGAGCAGTACTTC
J: TRBJ2-4; V: TRBV10-1; size: .; length: 15; D: TRBD1; CDR3: CASSESVGGQNIQYF; DNA: TGCGCCAGCAGTGAGTCGGTAGGGGGCCAAAACATTCAGTACTTC
J: TRBJ1-1; V: TRBV5-1; size: .; length: 12; D: .; CDR3: CASSAGRVEAFF; DNA: TGCGCCAGCAGCGCCGGACGGGTTGAAGCTTTCTTT
J: TRBJ2-7; V: TRBV7-2; size: .; length: 15; D: .; CDR3: CASSPTGTPSDEQYF; DNA: TGTGCCAGCAGCCCAACCGGGACTCCCAGCGACGAGCAGTACTTC
J: TRBJ1-2; V: TRBV27; size: .; length: 13; D: TRBD1; CDR3: CASSARQGGGYTF; DNA: TGTGCCAGCAGTGCCCGACAGGGAGGTGGCTACACCTTC
J: TRBJ1-4; V: TRBV28; size: few; length: 12; D: .; CDR3: CASSLWGEKLFF; DNA: TGTGCCAGCAGTTTATGGGGGGAAAAACTGTTTTTT
J: TRBJ2-6; V: TRBV11-2; size: .; length: 14; D: .; CDR3: CASSRPSGANVLTF; DNA: TGTGCCAGCAGCCGTCCGTCTGGGGCCAACGTCCTGACTTTC
J: TRBJ2-3; V: TRBV2; size: .; length: 14; D: TRBD2; CDR3: CASSEGLASDTQYF; DNA: TGTGCCAGCAGTGAAGGACTAGCTTCAGATACGCAGTATTTT
J: TRBJ2-5; V: TRBV12-3/TRBV12-4; size: .; length: 11; D: .; CDR3: CASSLGETQYF; DNA: TGTGCCAGCAGTTTAGGAGAGACCCAGTACTTC
J: TRBJ1-4; V: TRBV6-6; size: .; length: 14; D: .; CDR3: CASSRTVSNEKLFF; DNA: TGTGCCAGCAGTAGGACGGTTTCTAATGAAAAACTGTTTTTT
J: TRBJ1-2; V: TRBV7-9; size: .; length: 13; D: TRBD1; CDR3: CASSSGTDYGYTF; DNA: TGTGCCAGCAGCTCCGGGACAGACTATGGCTACACCTTC